The table lists the clone carrying this T cell receptor (beta chain) with a count of one. Its antigen is not identified. V shed 6 bases, J shed 5 bases, and the junction held 11 bases outside the gene matches. From germline, CDR1 is MRHNA and CDR2 SNTAGT. The CDR3 has 16 residues. Measured with immunoSEQ multiplex PCR; TCRdb has only the in-frame clones, and not every one. The data contain approximately 77,000 clones, 92% of them seen just once; the ten biggest clones take up under 5%. The source of the sample is a study of T cell responses to AZD1222 COVID-19 vaccine. Notes on the study in general: Females outnumbered males among donors, who were mostly white British; clonal diversity was possibly underestimated. Distributed over spike, vaccine-associated CD4 TCRs predominated at 160-218 and 743-854. Seropositive status at baseline applied to only 6 or 7 AZD1222 recipients. Regions left unmutated in variants are reportedly the target of nearly half of spike-specific TCRs.

This chain joins TRBV6-4 and TRBJ2-7, with 12 bases aligning to TRBD2. The sequence derives from an adult who received the AZD1222 COVID-19 vaccine. The sequences come from peripheral blood, collected 28 days after the second AZD1222 dose. In nucleotides, the CDR3 is TGTGCCAGCAGACTCAGACCGACTAGCGGGAGCCACGAGCAGTACTTC. The encoded protein is CASRLRPTSGSHEQYF.